The T cell receptor (beta chain) under discussion was sequenced for a study of blood T cell repertoires in COVID-19. Study at large: Nucleic acid was either cDNA or gDNA, and it came from T cells, B-cell-depleted T cells, or PBMCs.

In the study's own analysis: How many nucleated cells were present was estimated from reference gene primer amplification. Libraries were prepared by immunoSEQ multiplex PCR; TCRdb keeps only in-frame clonotypes and omits some of them. That table supplies the V and J calls and clone size; D and trimming were determined from the DNA. The table lists some 110,000 clones, around four fifths of them singletons. V lost 10 bases to trimming and J lost 4 bases; unmatched junction nucleotides: 9. The germline CDR1 and CDR2 sequences are SGHNT and YYREEE (reference sequence). This CDR3 has 14 amino acids. This rearrangement joins TRBV5-4 to TRBJ2-3, with TRBD1 matching 10 bases. Material for sequencing was peripheral blood. The sequence derives from a man in his thirties or forties with acute or convalescent COVID-19. As DNA, the CDR3 is TGTGCCGGTCGGGACAGGGGTATCCCAGATACGCAGTATTTT. Translated: CAGRDRGIPDTQYF.